The 28 T cell receptor beta chains listed next were all sequenced from one sample in a study of cytomegalovirus exposure and HLA in healthy donors. Amplification used 60 Vbeta primers and 13 Jbeta primers. Here immunoSEQ multiplex PCR was the method, and the copy in TCRdb shows in-frame clones only, minus some. The sample yields 80,000 to 130,000 clones, roughly 82% seen once. The specimen sequenced was PBMCs. The receptors come from a woman aged 18-29 years in good health and CMV-seronegative.

A few counts support this clone. The chain is built from TRBV15 and TRBJ2-6, with TRBD2 identical over 12 bases. Trimming removed 1 base from V and 1 base from J; junction bases left unmatched: 5. Germline lookup yields CDR1 LNHNV and CDR2 YYDKDF (reference sequence). There are 19 residues in the CDR3. Here the CDR3 reads CATSRGGTSGPSGANVLTF. CDR3 sequence (DNA): TGTGCCACCAGCAGAGGGGGGACTAGCGGGCCGTCTGGGGCCAACGTCCTGACTTTC.

The chain joins TRBV2 to TRBJ1-3, with 7 bases lining up with TRBD1. The length of the CDR3 is 15 residues. Losses at the gene ends were 3 bases for V and 2 bases for J; bases not matched to a gene: 4. The germline CDR1 and CDR2 sequences are SNHLY and FYNNEI. The CDR3 spells CASSESRGAGNTIYF. In DNA, the CDR3 is TGTGCCAGCAGTGAGTCCAGGGGGGCTGGAAACACCATATATTTT.

The gene calls are TRBV29-1 and TRBJ1-2; 8 nucleotides line up with TRBD1. The CDR3 is made up of 11 amino acids. The V gene's germline CDR1 is SQVTM and CDR2 ANQGSEA. V was pared by 7 bases and J by 8 bases, with 6 bases of the junction left unmatched. The CDR3: CSGVTGDGYTF. The DNA of the CDR3 is TGCAGCGGGGTGACAGGGGACGGCTACACCTTC.

V is TRBV30 and J is TRBJ1-2; 8 bases are shared with TRBD1. The V segment lost 1 base and the J segment 6 bases; nucleotides outside the gene matches: 1. Germline CDR1 is GTSNPN and CDR2 is SVGIG (reference sequence). There are 12 residues in the CDR3. CDR3: CAWSARGHGYTF. CDR3 bases: TGTGCCTGGAGTGCCAGGGGGCATGGCTACACCTTC.

This rearrangement joins TRBV19 to TRBJ2-2; no clear D. This CDR3 region has 13 residues. Germline assignment: CDR1 LNHDA and CDR2 SQIVND (reference sequence). The V end lost 7 bases, the J end lost 2 bases, and 8 bases lay between the germline ends. The CDR3: CASKQRNTGELFF. CDR3 nucleotide sequence: TGTGCCAGTAAACAGAGAAACACCGGGGAGCTGTTTTTT.

The rearrangement joins TRBV21-1 to TRBJ1-1; the table names TRBD1, a call not compared with the DNA. TRBV21-1 is assigned pseudogene status. This CDR3 is built from 16 residues. CDR3 residues: CASSQRTGDLNTEAFF. In nucleotides, the CDR3 is TGTGCCAGCAGCCAGCGGACAGGGGACTTGAACACTGAAGCTTTCTTT.

The genes are TRBV4-2 and TRBJ2-3, with 9 positions matching TRBD2. Per germline, CDR1 LGHNA and CDR2 YNFKEQ. V shed 0 bases and J 4 bases; nucleotides not matched to a gene: 2. The CDR3 is made up of 15 amino acids. DNA of the CDR3: TGTGCCAGCAGCCAAGATCGCGGGGGGGCAGATACGCAGTATTTT. It translates to CASSQDRGGADTQYF.

This chain uses TRBV27 with TRBJ2-7; 9 bases match TRBD2. Germline V gives CDR1 MNHEY, CDR2 SMNVEV (reference sequence). The trim removed 5 bases at V and 7 bases at J, leaving 18 bases unmatched. The CDR3 runs to 17 residues. The chain's CDR3 is CASSPPPGSGGRIEQYF. The CDR3 DNA reads TGTGCCAGCAGTCCCCCCCCGGGTAGCGGGGGAAGGATAGAGCAGTACTTC.

The chain links TRBV7-2 to TRBJ2-7; 11 bases line up with TRBD2. V shed 8 bases, J shed 4 bases, and the junction held 4 bases outside the gene matches. CDR3 length equals 13 residues. CDR1 and CDR2 from the germline V gene are SGHTA and FQGNSA. The CDR3 sequence: CASGLAGGYEQYF. For the CDR3, the DNA is TGTGCCAGCGGATTAGCGGGAGGGTACGAGCAGTACTTC.

This clone was seen only once. The chain recombines TRBV27 with TRBJ2-1, with a possible D match to TRBD2 (6 bases). V was trimmed by 2 bases and J by 0 bases, leaving 26 bases between them. Per germline, CDR1 MNHEY and CDR2 SMNVEV (reference sequence). CDR3 length: 21 amino acids. The CDR3 is CASSLKPPGLAVTPSYNEQFF. The DNA for the CDR3 is TGTGCCAGCAGTTTAAAACCCCCCGGGTTAGCGGTGACCCCCTCCTACAATGAGCAGTTCTTC.

J is TRBJ2-2 and V is TRBV2; maybe TRBD1 (5 bases). The CDR3 has 13 amino acids. The germline V and J ends were trimmed by 5 bases and 5 bases, with 9 bases remaining between them. Germline V gene sequence: CDR1 SNHLY, CDR2 FYNNEI. CDR3 sequence reads: CASSQGWTGELFF. CDR3 DNA: TGTGCCAGCAGTCAGGGTTGGACCGGGGAGCTGTTTTTT. Filled out from reference TRBV2 and TRBJ2-2, the complete variable domain reads EPEVTQTPSHQVTQMGQEVILRCVPISNHLYFYWYRQILGQKVEFLVSFYNNEISEKSEIFDDQFSVERPDGSNFTLKIRSTKLEDSAMYFCASSQGWTGELFFGEGSRLTVL.

The V gene is TRBV4-1, the J gene TRBJ2-7, with TRBD1 as a possible D gene (6 bases). The germline CDR1 and CDR2 sequences are MGHRA and YSYEKL. The CDR3 covers 14 residues. Trimming left V 1 base short and J 2 bases short, with 9 bases between. The CDR3 loop is CASSQGGQTYEQYF. The CDR3 coding sequence is TGCGCCAGCAGCCAAGGGGGACAAACCTACGAGCAGTACTTC.

The V call is TRBV12-5, the J call TRBJ2-5; 10 positions match TRBD2. The trim removed 1 base at V and 2 bases at J, leaving 7 bases unmatched. Germline V gene lookup returns CDR1 LGHNT and CDR2 FRNRAP. The CDR3 contains 17 residues. The CDR3 DNA reads TGTGCTAGTGGTTTGGGGACTAGCGGAAAAGTACAAGAGACCCAGTACTTC. It encodes CASGLGTSGKVQETQYF.

J is TRBJ2-7 and V is TRBV7-2, with TRBD2 identical over 9 bases. The germline gives CDR1 SGHTA, CDR2 FQGNSA. The CDR3 length is 15 residues. V was clipped by 1 base and J by 4 bases; unmatched bases: 5. The CDR3 loop is CASSLGASGMYEQYF. The CDR3 nucleotides are TGTGCCAGCAGCTTAGGGGCTAGCGGGATGTACGAGCAGTACTTC.

The genes are TRBV30 and TRBJ1-1; TRBD1 aligns across 8 bases. The germline V gene encodes CDR1 GTSNPN and CDR2 SVGIG (reference sequence). The CDR3 sequence is 19 residues long. V lost 1 base and J lost 6; bases outside the gene matches: 22. The CDR3 bases are TGTGCCTGGAGTGCGAGTTGGTTGCGAGTGCGGCAGGGGGCAGCTGAAGCTTTCTTT. This translates into CAWSASWLRVRQGAAEAFF.

This rearrangement joins TRBV7-3 to TRBJ1-1, with TRBD1 matching over 9 bases. The germline V gene encodes CDR1 SGHTA and CDR2 FQGTGA. This CDR3 comprises 14 residues. Trimming at V came to 5 bases and at J to 3 bases, leaving 4 bases not matched to a gene. In nucleotides, the CDR3 is TGTGCCAGCAGCCAACAGGGGGCTGACACTGAAGCTTTCTTT. Translated, it gives CASSQQGADTEAFF.

The V gene is TRBV2, the J gene TRBJ1-5; 8 bases are a match to TRBD1. The junction had 5 bases not matched to a gene; V was cut back by 8 bases and J by 2 bases. Germline CDR1 SNHLY, CDR2 FYNNEI. CDR3 length: 14 amino acids. In DNA, the CDR3 is TGTGCCAGCGACAGGGGAGGGCGCAATCAGCCCCAGCATTTT. Protein product: CASDRGGRNQPQHF. Looking up the rest from reference TRBV2 and TRBJ1-5 gives the full variable domain: EPEVTQTPSHQVTQMGQEVILRCVPISNHLYFYWYRQILGQKVEFLVSFYNNEISEKSEIFDDQFSVERPDGSNFTLKIRSTKLEDSAMYFCASDRGGRNQPQHFGDGTRLSIL.

V is TRBV29-1 and J is TRBJ2-3; no definite D call. This CDR3 contains 13 residues. The V gene's germline CDR1 is SQVTM and CDR2 ANQGSEA. The ends were cut back, 1 base at V and 2 bases at J, with 7 bases in the middle. CDR3 protein: CSVEGQFTDTQYF. The CDR3 nucleotides are TGCAGCGTTGAAGGGCAGTTCACAGATACGCAGTATTTT.

The chain recombines TRBV10-3 with TRBJ1-5; TRBD1 is a possible D gene (6 bases). The CDR3 runs 18 residues. Looked up from germline, CDR1 is ENHRY and CDR2 is SYGVKD. V lost 4 bases, J lost 0 bases, and 19 bases lay in between. The CDR3 region is CAISGSEQGPYSNQPQHF. CDR3 DNA sequence: TGTGCCATCAGTGGCTCTGAACAGGGACCCTATAGCAATCAGCCCCAGCATTTT.

In regard to this clone: Since no conserved phenylalanine or tryptophan closes the CDR3, a read error is the likely cause. The chain is built from TRBV6-1 and TRBJ2-7, with D perhaps TRBD1 (5 bases). Trimming removed 1 base at V and 0 bases at J, with 10 bases between. The CDR3 consists of 15 residues. The germline V gene encodes CDR1 MNHNS and CDR2 SASEGT. The CDR3, as DNA: TGTGCCAGCAGTGAAGAAGGCAGGGCCTCCTACGAGCAGTACCTC. This sequence encodes CASSEEGRASYEQYL.

The genes are TRBV28 and TRBJ2-7; 8 bases map to TRBD1. This CDR3 is 15 amino acids long. With V trimmed by 7 bases and J by 1 base, 9 bases remained unmatched. Germline-derived CDR1 and CDR2 are MDHEN and SYDVKM. CDR3 DNA sequence: TGTGCCAGCACCATTCCGGGACAGGCATCCTACGAGCAGTACTTC. Its translation is CASTIPGQASYEQYF. Complete variable domain (other parts from reference TRBV28 and TRBJ2-7): DVKVTQSSRYLVKRTGEKVFLECVQDMDHENMFWYRQDPGLGLRLIYFSYDVKMKEKGDIPEGYSVSREKKERFSLILESASTNQTSMYLCASTIPGQASYEQYFGPGTRLTVT.

This chain uses TRBV19 with TRBJ2-3; weak D call: TRBD2 (6 bases). The germline gives CDR1 LNHDA, CDR2 SQIVND (reference sequence). The CDR3 contains 14 residues. Trimming cost V 5 bases and J 2 bases, with 11 bases left between them. CDR3 DNA sequence: TGTGCCAGTAGTCGGACGGGAGCCACAGATACGCAGTATTTT. Its translation: CASSRTGATDTQYF.

The V and J genes are TRBV6-1 and TRBJ1-5; D is possibly TRBD1 (5 bases). CDR3 size: 15 residues. From germline, CDR1 is MNHNS and CDR2 SASEGT. V was cut by 5 bases and J by 4 bases, with 15 bases left in between. The CDR3 protein is CASSLIRDSNQPQHF. CDR3 coding DNA: TGTGCCAGCAGTCTTATCAGGGATTCAAATCAGCCCCAGCATTTT.

The CDR3, as DNA: TGTGCCAGCAGCCGGGGTTTCCTTTACGAGCAGTACTTC. Amino acid sequence: CASSRGFLYEQYF. The chain has TRBV2 and TRBJ2-5; TRBD2 is a possible D gene (5 bases). The end of the DNA is better explained by TRBJ2-7, so the J call may be wrong. CDR1 is SNHLY and CDR2 is FYNNEI in the germline V gene. The CDR3 is 13 residues long.

The J gene is TRBJ1-5, the V gene TRBV7-2, with TRBD1 matching 7 bases. V dropped 1 base and J dropped 5; count of bases not matched to a gene: 5. CDR3 length equals 15 residues. Germline loops: CDR1 SGHTA, CDR2 FQGNSA. The CDR3 nucleotides are TGTGCCAGCAGCTTAGACGGCAGGGGGGATCAGCCCCAGCATTTT. Translating gives CASSLDGRGDQPQHF.

This clone was seen a few times. The rearrangement uses TRBV4-3 and TRBJ2-7; TRBD2 matches at 7 bases. Germline trimming cut 0 bases from V and 2 bases from J; bases unmatched to any gene: 4. CDR3 length: 15 amino acids. Germline V lookup: CDR1 LGHNA, CDR2 YSLEER. The CDR3 DNA sequence: TGCGCCAGCAGCCAAGATCAGGCGGGAGCCTACGAGCAGTACTTC. This encodes CASSQDQAGAYEQYF.

The chain employs TRBV5-1 and TRBJ2-1; the D gene is possibly TRBD2 (6 bases). The CDR3 totals 15 residues. Germline V lookup: CDR1 SGHRS, CDR2 YFSETQ. The V end was cut by 3 bases, the J end by 6 bases, with 16 bases between. CDR3 bases: TGCGCCAGCAGCTCGAGACGGACTAAGGCCAATGAGCAGTTCTTC. This encodes CASSSRRTKANEQFF. The full variable domain, with the rest looked up from reference TRBV5-1 and TRBJ2-1, is KAGVTQTPRYLIKTRGQQVTLSCSPISGHRSVSWYQQTPGQGLQFLFEYFSETQRNKGNFPGRFSGRQFSNSRSEMNVSTLELGDSALYLCASSSRRTKANEQFFGPGTRLTVL.

The genes are TRBV18 and TRBJ2-1; weak D call: TRBD2 (7 bases). CDR1 and CDR2 (germline): KGHSH, LQKENI. The CDR3 runs 16 residues. Trimming took off 6 bases at V and 3 bases at J, with 18 bases between the two ends. The CDR3 loop is CASSPRGGRVYNEQFF. The CDR3 DNA is TGTGCCAGCTCCCCTAGGGGGGGAAGGGTCTACAATGAGCAGTTCTTC.